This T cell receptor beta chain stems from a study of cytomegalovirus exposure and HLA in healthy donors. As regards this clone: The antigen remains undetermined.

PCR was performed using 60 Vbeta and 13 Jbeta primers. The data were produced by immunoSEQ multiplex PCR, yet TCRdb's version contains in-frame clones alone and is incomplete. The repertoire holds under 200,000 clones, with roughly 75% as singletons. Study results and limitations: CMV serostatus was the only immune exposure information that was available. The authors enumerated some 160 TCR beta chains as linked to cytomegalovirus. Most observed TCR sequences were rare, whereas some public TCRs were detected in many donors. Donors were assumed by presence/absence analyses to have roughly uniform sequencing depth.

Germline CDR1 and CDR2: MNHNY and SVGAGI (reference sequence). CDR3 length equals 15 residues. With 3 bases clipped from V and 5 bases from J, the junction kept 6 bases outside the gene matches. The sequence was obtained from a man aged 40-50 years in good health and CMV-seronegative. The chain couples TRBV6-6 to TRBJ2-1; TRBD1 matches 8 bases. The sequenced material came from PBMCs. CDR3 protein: CASSYTGGSNNEQFF. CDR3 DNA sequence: TGTGCCAGCAGTTATACAGGGGGTTCCAACAATGAGCAGTTCTTC.